A single sample gave rise to the 29 T cell receptor beta chains below, sequenced in a study of T cells after yellow fever vaccination. Using its own MiXCR run on the 5' RACE reads, TCRdb lists one record per CDR3 protein. The sample includes 400,000 to 650,000 distinct CDR3 sequences, just over 20% seen only once; the top ten take around 17%. Here the sequenced sample was PBMCs, taken around 3 weeks after the first yellow fever vaccination. The receptors were sampled from a man between 18 and 35 years old who received the YFV17D yellow fever vaccine.

This clonotype was seen only a few times. The chain links TRBV28 to TRBJ2-1; D gene ambiguous. CDR3 length equals 12 residues. V was cut by 2 bases and J by 6 bases, with 5 bases left in between. Germline V CDR1 and CDR2: MDHEN, SYDVKM. The CDR3, as DNA: TGTGCCAGCAGTTTAGGCACCAATGAGCAGTTCTTC. Protein: CASSLGTNEQFF.

The chain joins TRBV20-1 to TRBJ1-2, with D unresolved. This CDR3 has 14 amino acids. Trimming took off 0 bases at V and 5 bases at J, with 13 bases between the two ends. Germline V gene lookup returns CDR1 DFQATT and CDR2 SNEGSKA (reference sequence). CDR3 in amino acids: CSARDSETVYGYTF. The CDR3 region has the DNA TGCAGTGCTAGAGATTCGGAAACAGTTTATGGCTACACCTTC.

There are a few counts of this clonotype. The rearrangement links TRBV6-1 to TRBJ1-5; 8 positions agree with TRBD1. The trim removed 6 bases at V and 4 bases at J, leaving 8 bases unmatched. This CDR3 has 15 residues. Germline V gene data show CDR1 as MNHNS and CDR2 as SASEGT. CDR3 nucleotide sequence: TGTGCCAGCAGCGGCGGGACAGGCCAAAATCAGCCCCAGCATTTT. Encoded protein: CASSGGTGQNQPQHF.

Many counts were recorded for this clonotype. The chain combines TRBV3-1 with TRBJ1-2, with 10 nucleotides matching TRBD1. Germline trimming cut 4 bases from V and 5 bases from J; bases unmatched to any gene: 7. The CDR3 has 15 residues. Per the germline V gene, CDR1 is LGHDT and CDR2 is YNNKEL (reference sequence). CDR3 sequence reads: CASSPRDRGGYGYTF. The CDR3 DNA reads as TGTGCCAGCAGCCCCCGGGACAGGGGTGGGTATGGCTACACCTTC.

The chain has TRBV7-9 and TRBJ2-7; 7 bases are shared with TRBD1. Germline CDR1 reads SEHNR; CDR2 reads FQNEAQ (reference sequence). V was pared by 5 bases and J by 4 bases, with 8 bases of the junction left unmatched. This CDR3 region has 14 residues. In DNA form, the CDR3 reads TGTGCCAGCAGCGCAGGGACAGAACTTTACGAGCAGTACTTC. This gives the protein CASSAGTELYEQYF.

The chain recombines TRBV9 with TRBJ1-6; tentative D call: TRBD1 (6 bases). CDR1 SGDLS and CDR2 YYNGEE come from the germline V gene. Deletions cut 2 bases from V and 14 bases from J, with 14 bases between. The CDR3 loop spans 13 amino acids. The CDR3 bases are TGTGCCAGCAGCGTTGATCCCCAGGGGTCCCTCCACTTT. Amino acid sequence: CASSVDPQGSLHF.

This sequence joins TRBV20-1 and TRBJ2-7; D not resolved. Per the germline V gene, CDR1 is DFQATT and CDR2 is SNEGSKA (reference sequence). V lost 0 bases and J lost 2, with 11 bases in between. The CDR3 runs to 14 residues. This chain's CDR3 is CSARDPYIPYEQYV. For the CDR3, the DNA is TGCAGTGCTAGAGACCCTTATATCCCCTACGAGCAGTACGTC.

This clonotype was recorded only once. This may stem from a read error, because a much larger clone lies one nucleotide away. V usage is TRBV6-2 or TRBV6-3 and J usage is TRBJ2-1; 10 bases are shared with TRBD1. V lost 9 bases, J lost 9 bases, and 14 bases stayed unmatched. Germline V gene data show CDR1 as MNHEY and CDR2 as SVGEGT. The CDR3 is 15 residues long. The CDR3 loop is CASYHRDRGICEQFF. The CDR3, as DNA: TGTGCCAGTTACCACCGGGACAGGGGTATATGTGAGCAGTTCTTC.

The chain combines TRBV15 with TRBJ1-6; D not resolved. V shed 3 bases and J shed 3 bases, with 15 bases lying between them. The V gene's germline CDR1 is LNHNV and CDR2 YYDKDF (reference sequence). The CDR3 is 17 amino acids. The DNA for the CDR3 is TGTGCCACCAGCAGTGGAGGACTGCGGGTCTATAATTCACCCCTCCACTTT. Translation: CATSSGGLRVYNSPLHF.

The gene calls are TRBV28 and TRBJ2-5; tentative D call: TRBD2 (6 bases). CDR3 length: 15 residues. CDR1 and CDR2 (germline): MDHEN, SYDVKM. Trimming pared 5 bases from V and 7 bases from J, leaving 20 bases between. The CDR3: CASSHPDGGKGTQYF. The CDR3 DNA follows: TGTGCCAGCAGTCACCCTGACGGGGGTAAGGGGACCCAGTACTTC. Full variable domain (outside the CDR3, taken from reference TRBV28 and TRBJ2-5): DVKVTQSSRYLVKRTGEKVFLECVQDMDHENMFWYRQDPGLGLRLIYFSYDVKMKEKGDIPEGYSVSREKKERFSLILESASTNQTSMYLCASSHPDGGKGTQYFGPGTRLLVL.

This clonotype was seen at least ten times. V usage is TRBV6-1 and J usage is TRBJ2-5; 10 bases align to TRBD2. CDR1 and CDR2 (germline): MNHNS, SASEGT. The CDR3 consists of 15 residues. Trimming at V came to 10 bases and at J to 5 bases, leaving 13 bases not matched to a gene. The DNA for the CDR3 is TGTGCCACCGATTCGATCCCGGGACTAGCGGAGACCCAGTACTTC. It is translated as CATDSIPGLAETQYF.

This clonotype showed up just a few times. This chain uses TRBV6-4 with TRBJ2-3; D is tentatively TRBD1 or TRBD2 (5 bases each). Trimming pared 8 bases from V and 1 base from J, leaving 19 bases between. CDR3 length: 16 amino acids. Germline loops: CDR1 MRHNA, CDR2 SNTAGT. The CDR3 DNA reads TGTGCCAGCGCAACGGGGACGGACCCCGGCACAGATACGCAGTATTTT. It encodes CASATGTDPGTDTQYF.

In this sample, this clonotype turned up a few times. This chain joins TRBV27 and TRBJ1-2; 8 bases match TRBD1. Germline CDR1 and CDR2: MNHEY and SMNVEV (reference sequence). The junction had 6 bases not matched to a gene; V was cut back by 2 bases and J by 4 bases. CDR3 length: 15 amino acids. The CDR3 reads CASSLKGQGTYGYTF. Here the CDR3 DNA reads TGTGCCAGCAGTTTAAAAGGACAGGGAACCTATGGCTACACCTTC.

There are a few counts of this clonotype. V usage is TRBV20-1 and J usage is TRBJ1-4; the match to TRBD1 covers 9 bases. The CDR3 runs 15 residues. Unmatched junction bases numbered 4, after V lost 0 bases and J lost 5 bases. The germline CDR1 and CDR2 sequences are DFQATT and SNEGSKA (reference sequence). CDR3 sequence reads: CSARDPGQGNEKLFF. CDR3 in DNA: TGCAGTGCTAGAGATCCCGGACAGGGGAATGAAAAACTGTTTTTT.

This clonotype was found a few times. This chain connects TRBV20-1 to TRBJ1-6, with 8 bases fitting TRBD1. Trimming removed 3 bases from V and 0 bases from J; junction bases left unmatched: 16. The germline CDR1 and CDR2 sequences are DFQATT and SNEGSKA (reference sequence). The CDR3 covers 20 residues. The CDR3 spells CSARQRAGGPSSSYNSPLHF. The CDR3, as DNA: TGCAGTGCTAGGCAGCGGGCAGGGGGCCCCTCGAGCTCCTATAATTCACCCCTCCACTTT.

The chain recombines TRBV20-1 with TRBJ2-1; 11 positions agree with TRBD1. Germline V gives CDR1 DFQATT, CDR2 SNEGSKA (reference sequence). This CDR3 is built from 17 residues. V shed 2 bases and J 7 bases; nucleotides not matched to a gene: 13. The chain's CDR3 is CSARPKLGQGAFNEQFF. CDR3 sequence (DNA): TGCAGTGCTAGACCCAAATTAGGACAGGGGGCTTTTAATGAGCAGTTCTTC.

This clonotype was picked up a small number of times. This chain connects TRBV7-7 to TRBJ2-2; D is undetermined. V was trimmed by 5 bases and J by 7 bases, leaving 14 bases between them. Per germline, CDR1 SSHAT and CDR2 FNYEAQ (reference sequence). This CDR3 region has 14 residues. In DNA form, the CDR3 reads TGTGCCAGCAGCGCACGACTTGGTAGCGGGGAGCTGTTTTTT. Its translation is CASSARLGSGELFF.

A few counts support this clonotype. The V and J genes are TRBV20-1 and TRBJ1-2; no definite D call. The V gene's germline CDR1 is DFQATT and CDR2 SNEGSKA (reference sequence). With 1 base removed from V and 0 bases from J, the gap between germline ends came to 6 bases. The CDR3 covers 13 residues. Here the CDR3 DNA reads TGCAGTGCTAGAGGCGTGGCTAACTATGGCTACACCTTC. Protein product: CSARGVANYGYTF.

The chain uses TRBV12-3 or TRBV12-4 and TRBJ2-3, with D possibly being TRBD2 (5 bases). The V gene lost 1 base and the J gene lost 3 bases, with 11 bases spanning the gap. This CDR3 has 15 residues. The CDR3 nucleotides are TGTGCCAGCAGTTTAGGCGGGTCGGTGACAGATACGCAGTATTTT. It codes for CASSLGGSVTDTQYF.

This clonotype appeared a few times. The rearrangement links TRBV19 to TRBJ2-5; tentatively, D is TRBD1 (6 bases). Looked up from germline, CDR1 is LNHDA and CDR2 is SQIVND (reference sequence). Trimming took 4 bases from V and 2 from J, leaving 11 bases between them. The CDR3 length is 14 residues. CDR3 DNA: TGTGCCAGTAGTAGGACAGCCCGGCAAGAGACCCAGTACTTC. This encodes CASSRTARQETQYF.

This chain joins TRBV2 and TRBJ2-1; 13 positions match TRBD2. The germline gives CDR1 SNHLY, CDR2 FYNNEI. Losses at the gene ends were 8 bases for V and 11 bases for J; bases not matched to a gene: 6. The length of the CDR3 is 13 residues. CDR3 residues: CASVRTSGGQQFF. Written as DNA, the CDR3 is TGTGCCAGCGTTAGGACTAGCGGGGGCCAGCAGTTCTTC.

This chain links TRBV27 with TRBJ2-5; TRBD2 might be the D (5 bases). The CDR3 runs to 16 residues. CDR1 is MNHEY and CDR2 is SMNVEV in the germline V gene (reference sequence). Trimming removed 8 bases at V and 4 bases at J, with 23 bases between. The CDR3 spells CASRPTEASLLETQYF. For the CDR3, the DNA is TGTGCCAGCCGCCCCACGGAGGCGTCGCTACTAGAGACCCAGTACTTC.

This clonotype was counted only a few times. The chain uses TRBV5-1 and TRBJ2-1, with TRBD2 matching over 7 bases. CDR1 SGHRS and CDR2 YFSETQ come from the germline V gene. The junction had 6 bases not matched to a gene; V was cut back by 0 bases and J by 6 bases. The CDR3 totals 15 residues. CDR3 sequence reads: CASSLGLALGNEQFF. The CDR3 DNA reads as TGCGCCAGCAGCTTGGGACTAGCCTTAGGCAATGAGCAGTTCTTC.

This clonotype was seen more than once but under ten times. The chain has TRBV7-9 and TRBJ2-2; TRBD1 agrees at 9 bases. CDR3 length: 17 residues. The V and J ends lost 0 bases and 3 bases, in that order; junction bases with no gene match: 5. Germline loops: CDR1 SEHNR, CDR2 FQNEAQ (reference sequence). The CDR3 loop is CASSLAWTGEDTGELFF. Here the CDR3 DNA reads TGTGCCAGCAGCTTAGCCTGGACAGGGGAGGACACCGGGGAGCTGTTTTTT.

The rearrangement uses TRBV29-1 and TRBJ2-3; weak D call: TRBD2 (5 bases). Germline-derived CDR1 and CDR2 are SQVTM and ANQGSEA. This CDR3 contains 14 residues. V was clipped by 3 bases and J by 5 bases, with 15 bases between them. CDR3 sequence: CSVDGVEAVDTQYF. The CDR3 bases are TGCAGCGTTGATGGAGTGGAGGCGGTAGATACGCAGTATTTT.

This rearrangement joins TRBV27 to TRBJ2-1; the match to TRBD2 covers 7 bases. CDR1 is MNHEY and CDR2 is SMNVEV in the germline V gene (reference sequence). Trimming removed 2 bases from V and 3 bases from J; junction bases left unmatched: 1. There are 14 residues in the CDR3. The DNA of the CDR3 is TGTGCCAGCAGTTTAGGGACTAACTACAATGAGCAGTTCTTC. It specifies CASSLGTNYNEQFF.

This chain uses TRBV19 with TRBJ2-1, with D possibly matching TRBD2 (5 bases). The V gene lost 6 bases and the J gene lost 7 bases, with 16 bases spanning the gap. Germline V gene lookup returns CDR1 LNHDA and CDR2 SQIVND (reference sequence). The length of the CDR3 is 14 residues. The CDR3 loop reads CASSVAPPGNEQFF. CDR3 bases: TGTGCCAGTAGCGTCGCACCACCGGGGAATGAGCAGTTCTTC.

This clonotype showed up just a few times. The rearrangement links TRBV2 to TRBJ2-7; D ambiguous. The germline V and J ends were trimmed by 3 bases and 0 bases, with 6 bases remaining between them. The CDR3 extends over 13 amino acids. The V gene's germline CDR1 is SNHLY and CDR2 FYNNEI. The CDR3 coding sequence is TGTGCCAGCAGTGACCCCAGCTCCTACGAGCAGTACTTC. Its translation is CASSDPSSYEQYF.

This clonotype was detected ten times or more. Germline is not matched at one junction end, which may reflect a read error. The gene calls are TRBV12-3 or TRBV12-4 and TRBJ2-1, with 11 bases that match TRBD2. The CDR3 length is 16 residues. CDR3 coding DNA: TGTGCCAGCAGTCTAGCGGGGGGTTCAGTCTACAATGAGCAGTTCTTC. It yields the protein CASSLAGGSVYNEQFF.